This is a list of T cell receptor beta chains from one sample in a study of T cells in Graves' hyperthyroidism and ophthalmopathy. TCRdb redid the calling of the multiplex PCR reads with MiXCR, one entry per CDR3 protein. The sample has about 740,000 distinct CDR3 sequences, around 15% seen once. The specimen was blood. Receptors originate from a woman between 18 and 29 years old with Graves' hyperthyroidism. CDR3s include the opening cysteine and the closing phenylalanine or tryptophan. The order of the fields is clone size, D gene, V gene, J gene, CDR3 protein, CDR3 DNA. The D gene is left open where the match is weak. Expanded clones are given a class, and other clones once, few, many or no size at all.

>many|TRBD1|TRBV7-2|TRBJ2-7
CASSLVAGQGSSSYEQYF
TGTGCCAGCAGCTTAGTGGCGGGACAGGGGTCAAGCTCCTACGAGCAGTACTTC
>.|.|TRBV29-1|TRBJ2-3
CSVVGAQSRDTQYF
TGCAGCGTTGTGGGGGCGCAATCCAGAGATACGCAGTATTTT
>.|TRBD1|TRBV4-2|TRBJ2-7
CASSQYRGAAYEQYF
TGTGCCAGCAGCCAATACAGGGGCGCTGCCTACGAGCAGTACTTC
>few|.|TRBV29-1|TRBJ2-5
CSYHQMETQYF
TGCAGCTATCACCAGATGGAGACCCAGTACTTC
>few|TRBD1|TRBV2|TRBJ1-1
CASSEGQGELGAFF
TGTGCCAGCAGTGAGGGGCAGGGGGAACTGGGAGCTTTCTTT
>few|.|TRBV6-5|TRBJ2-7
CASSYRIGSYEQYF
TGTGCCAGCAGTTATCGTATCGGCTCCTACGAGCAGTACTTC
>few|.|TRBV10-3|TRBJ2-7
CAISDTRNEQYF
TGTGCCATCAGTGATACTCGGAACGAGCAGTACTTC
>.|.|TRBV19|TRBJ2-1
CASRRIGGSVGEQFF
TGTGCCAGTAGGCGGATAGGGGGGTCAGTGGGCGAGCAGTTCTTC
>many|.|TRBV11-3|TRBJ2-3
CASSPYTGATDTQYF
TGTGCCAGCAGCCCGTACACAGGAGCCACAGATACGCAGTATTTT
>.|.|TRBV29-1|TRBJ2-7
CSVVLDTNYEQYF
TGCAGCGTTGTTTTGGACACCAACTACGAGCAGTACTTC
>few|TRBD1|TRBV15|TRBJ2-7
CATSRGRTGDYEQYF
TGTGCCACCAGCAGAGGTAGGACAGGGGATTACGAGCAGTACTTC
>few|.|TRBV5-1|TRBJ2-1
CASSGRTDSYNEQFF
TGCGCCAGCAGCGGGCGGACGGACTCCTACAATGAGCAGTTCTTC
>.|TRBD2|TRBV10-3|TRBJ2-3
CAISDPWTSTDTQYF
TGTGCCATCAGTGACCCCTGGACTAGTACGGATACGCAGTATTTT
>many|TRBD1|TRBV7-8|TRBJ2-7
CASSLWDRDSSYEQYF
TGTGCCAGCAGCTTATGGGACAGAGACAGCTCCTACGAGCAGTACTTC
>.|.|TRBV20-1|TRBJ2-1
CSARERQLRFYNEQFF
TGCAGTGCTAGAGAGCGACAGCTACGATTTTACAATGAGCAGTTCTTC
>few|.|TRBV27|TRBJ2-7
CASSLTTGPSYEQYF
TGTGCCAGCAGTTTAACGACGGGCCCCTCCTACGAGCAGTACTTC
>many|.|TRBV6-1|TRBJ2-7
CASIGSTDLPYEQYF
TGTGCCAGCATCGGTTCAACAGACCTCCCCTACGAGCAGTACTTC
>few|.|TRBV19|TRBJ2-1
CASSTIGHNEQFF
TGTGCCAGTAGTACCATCGGGCACAATGAGCAGTTCTTC
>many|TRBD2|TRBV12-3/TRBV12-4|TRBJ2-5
CASTYRAGEGETQYF
TGTGCCAGCACCTATCGGGCGGGAGAGGGGGAGACCCAGTACTTC
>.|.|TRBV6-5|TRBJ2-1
CASSYSHTNNEQFF
TGTGCCAGCAGTTACTCTCACACAAACAATGAGCAGTTCTTC
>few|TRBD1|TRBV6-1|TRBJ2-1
CASRTGGRNPYNEQFF
TGTGCCAGCAGGACAGGGGGCAGGAACCCTTACAATGAGCAGTTCTTC
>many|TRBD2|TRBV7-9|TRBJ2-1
CATAAGVNEQFF
TGTGCCACCGCGGCGGGAGTGAATGAGCAGTTCTTC
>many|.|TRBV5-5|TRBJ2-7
CASSLARPSYEQYF
TGTGCCAGCAGCTTGGCCAGGCCTTCCTACGAGCAGTACTTC
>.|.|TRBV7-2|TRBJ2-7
CASSPFLGVAYEQYF
TGTGCCAGCAGCCCCTTCTTAGGGGTGGCCTACGAGCAGTACTTC
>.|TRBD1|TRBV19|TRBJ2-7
CASGPGQATYEQYF
TGTGCCAGTGGGCCGGGACAGGCTACCTACGAGCAGTACTTC
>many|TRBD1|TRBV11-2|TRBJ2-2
CASRGQGPGELFF
TGTGCCAGCAGGGGACAGGGGCCCGGGGAGCTGTTTTTT
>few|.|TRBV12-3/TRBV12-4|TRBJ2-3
CASSLARKFTDTQYF
TGTGCCAGCAGTTTAGCGCGGAAATTCACAGATACGCAGTATTTT
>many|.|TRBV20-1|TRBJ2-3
CSALIPEAEYTDTQYF
TGCAGTGCTCTTATTCCGGAAGCGGAGTACACAGATACGCAGTATTTT
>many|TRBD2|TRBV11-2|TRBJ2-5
CASKRASGVQETQYF
TGTGCCAGCAAAAGGGCTAGCGGGGTTCAAGAGACCCAGTACTTC
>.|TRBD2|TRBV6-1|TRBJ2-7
CASRNIAGPGTYEQYF
TGTGCCAGCAGAAATATAGCGGGGCCGGGAACCTACGAGCAGTACTTC
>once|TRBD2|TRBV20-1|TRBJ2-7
CSTSTSGKPYNEQYF
TGCAGTACTTCGACTAGCGGGAAACCCTACAATGAGCAGTACTTC
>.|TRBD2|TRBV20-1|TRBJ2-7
CSAPSGRAHEQYF
TGCAGTGCCCCTAGCGGAAGAGCCCACGAGCAGTACTTC
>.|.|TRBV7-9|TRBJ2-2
CASSLTGVGELFF
TGTGCCAGCAGCCTCACAGGCGTCGGGGAGCTGTTTTTT
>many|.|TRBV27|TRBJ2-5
CASSLKAWGQETQYF
TGTGCCAGCAGTTTGAAGGCCTGGGGCCAAGAGACCCAGTACTTC
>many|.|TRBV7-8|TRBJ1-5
CASSLAGGENQPQHF
TGTGCCAGCAGCTTAGCTGGGGGTGAGAATCAGCCCCAGCATTTT
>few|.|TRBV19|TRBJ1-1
CASSSGVYMNTEAFF
TGTGCCAGTAGTTCAGGGGTTTATATGAACACTGAAGCTTTCTTT
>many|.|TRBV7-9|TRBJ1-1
CASSLARPEAFF
TGTGCCAGCAGCTTAGCCCGGCCTGAAGCTTTCTTT
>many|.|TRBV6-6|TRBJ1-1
CASSYPGAGVTEAFF
TGTGCCAGCAGTTACCCGGGGGCAGGGGTCACTGAAGCTTTCTTT
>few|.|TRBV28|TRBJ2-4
CASHSRGAKNIQYF
TGTGCCAGCCACAGCCGGGGAGCCAAAAACATTCAGTACTTC
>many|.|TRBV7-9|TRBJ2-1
CASSTHGQGYNEQFF
TGTGCCAGCAGCACTCATGGCCAGGGGTACAATGAGCAGTTCTTC
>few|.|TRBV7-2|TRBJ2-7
CASSPRRVADEQYF
TGTGCCAGCAGCCCCCGTCGAGTCGCTGACGAGCAGTACTTC
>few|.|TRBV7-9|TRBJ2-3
CASSLEPTDTQYF
TGTGCCAGCAGCTTAGAACCCACAGATACGCAGTATTTT
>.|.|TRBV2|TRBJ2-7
CASSEALHYEQYF
TGTGCCAGCAGTGAAGCGCTTCACTACGAGCAGTACTTC
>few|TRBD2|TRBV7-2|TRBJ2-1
CASSKERERVYNEQFF
TGTGCCAGCAGCAAGGAGCGGGAACGGGTATACAATGAGCAGTTCTTC
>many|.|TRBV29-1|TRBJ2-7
CSVLQEYEQYF
TGCAGCGTTCTACAGGAATACGAGCAGTACTTC
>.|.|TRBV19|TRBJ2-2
CASNLTPGSGTGELFF
TGTGCCAGTAACCTCACCCCGGGATCGGGGACCGGGGAGCTGTTTTTT
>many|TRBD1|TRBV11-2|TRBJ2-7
CASSLQGGYEQYF
TGTGCCAGCAGCCTACAGGGGGGCTACGAGCAGTACTTC